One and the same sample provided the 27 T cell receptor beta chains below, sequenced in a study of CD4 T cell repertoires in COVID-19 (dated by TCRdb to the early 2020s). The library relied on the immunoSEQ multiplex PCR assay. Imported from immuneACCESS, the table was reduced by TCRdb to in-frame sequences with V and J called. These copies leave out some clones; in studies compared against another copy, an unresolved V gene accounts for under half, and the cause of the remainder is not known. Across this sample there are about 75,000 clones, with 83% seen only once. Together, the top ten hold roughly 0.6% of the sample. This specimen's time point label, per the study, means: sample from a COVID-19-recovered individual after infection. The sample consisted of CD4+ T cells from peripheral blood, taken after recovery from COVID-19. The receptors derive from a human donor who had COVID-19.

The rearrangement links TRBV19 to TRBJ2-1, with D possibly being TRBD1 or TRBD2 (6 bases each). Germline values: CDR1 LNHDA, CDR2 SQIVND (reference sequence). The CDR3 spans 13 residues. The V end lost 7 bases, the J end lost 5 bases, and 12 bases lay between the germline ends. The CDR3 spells CASKEGGHNEQFF. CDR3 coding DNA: TGTGCCAGTAAGGAGGGGGGACACAATGAGCAGTTCTTC.

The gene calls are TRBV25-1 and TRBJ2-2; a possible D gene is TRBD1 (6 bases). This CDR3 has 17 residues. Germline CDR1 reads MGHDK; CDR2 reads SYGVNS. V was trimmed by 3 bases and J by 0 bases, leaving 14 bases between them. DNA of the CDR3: TGTGCCAGCAGTGACCCAAGGACAGACACGAACACCGGGGAGCTGTTTTTT. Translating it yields CASSDPRTDTNTGELFF.

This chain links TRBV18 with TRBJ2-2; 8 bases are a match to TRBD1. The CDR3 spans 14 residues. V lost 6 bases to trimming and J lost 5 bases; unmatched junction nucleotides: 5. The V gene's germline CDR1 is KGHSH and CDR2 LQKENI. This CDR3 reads CASSPGGRTGELFF. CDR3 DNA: TGTGCCAGCTCGCCAGGGGGCCGTACCGGGGAGCTGTTTTTT.

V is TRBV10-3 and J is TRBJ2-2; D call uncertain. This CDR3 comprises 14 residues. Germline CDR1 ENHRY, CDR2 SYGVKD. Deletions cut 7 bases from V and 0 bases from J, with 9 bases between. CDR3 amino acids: CAIISNANTGELFF. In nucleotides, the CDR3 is TGTGCCATCATTAGCAACGCGAACACCGGGGAGCTGTTTTTT.

As DNA, the CDR3 is TGCAGCGTTGAAACGCTGGGGAATGAGCAGTTCTTC. Translation gives CSVETLGNEQFF. The rearrangement joins TRBV29-1 to TRBJ2-1; unclear D gene. The CDR3 covers 12 residues. Germline CDR1 and CDR2: SQVTM and ANQGSEA. Between the trimmed V and J ends, which lost 2 bases and 7 bases, there was a span of 9 bases.

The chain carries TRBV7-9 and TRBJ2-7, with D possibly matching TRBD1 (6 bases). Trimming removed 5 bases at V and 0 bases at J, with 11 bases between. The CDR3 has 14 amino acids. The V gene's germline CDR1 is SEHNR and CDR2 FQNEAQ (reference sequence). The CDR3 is CASSPWDNSYEQYF. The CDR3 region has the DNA TGTGCCAGCAGCCCGTGGGACAACTCCTACGAGCAGTACTTC.

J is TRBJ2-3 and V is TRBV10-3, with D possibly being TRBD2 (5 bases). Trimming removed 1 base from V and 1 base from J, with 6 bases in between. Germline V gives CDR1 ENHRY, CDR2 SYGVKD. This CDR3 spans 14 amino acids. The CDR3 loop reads CAISELGGTDTQYF. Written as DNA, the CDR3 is TGTGCCATCAGTGAGTTGGGAGGCACAGATACGCAGTATTTT.

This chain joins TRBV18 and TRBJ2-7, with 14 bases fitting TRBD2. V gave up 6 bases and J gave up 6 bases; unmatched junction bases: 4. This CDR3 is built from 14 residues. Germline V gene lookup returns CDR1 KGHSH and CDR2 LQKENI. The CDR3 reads CASSAGTSGSEQYF. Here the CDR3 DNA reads TGTGCCAGCTCGGCCGGGACTAGCGGGAGCGAGCAGTACTTC. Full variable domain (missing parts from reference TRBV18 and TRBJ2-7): NAGVMQNPRHLVRRRGQEARLRCSPMKGHSHVYWYRQLPEEGLKFMVYLQKENIIDESGMPKERFSAEFPKEGPSILRIQQVVRGDSAAYFCASSAGTSGSEQYFGPGTRLTVT.

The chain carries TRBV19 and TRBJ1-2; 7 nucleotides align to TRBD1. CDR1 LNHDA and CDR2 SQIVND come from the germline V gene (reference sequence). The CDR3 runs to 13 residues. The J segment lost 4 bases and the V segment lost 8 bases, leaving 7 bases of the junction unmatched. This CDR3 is CASRRQGLYGYTF. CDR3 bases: TGTGCCAGTCGGCGACAGGGACTCTATGGCTACACCTTC.

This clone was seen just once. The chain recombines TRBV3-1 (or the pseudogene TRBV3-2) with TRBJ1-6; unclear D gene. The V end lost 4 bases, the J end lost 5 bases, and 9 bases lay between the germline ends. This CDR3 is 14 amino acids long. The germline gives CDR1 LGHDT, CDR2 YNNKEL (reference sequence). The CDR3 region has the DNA TGTGCCAGCAGCCTGACTGTCGATAATTCACCCCTCCACTTT. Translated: CASSLTVDNSPLHF.

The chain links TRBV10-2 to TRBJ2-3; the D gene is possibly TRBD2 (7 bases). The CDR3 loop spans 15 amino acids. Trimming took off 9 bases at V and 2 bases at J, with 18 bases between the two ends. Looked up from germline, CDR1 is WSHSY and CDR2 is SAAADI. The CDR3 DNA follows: TGCGCCAGTTGTTTTGCGGGGGCCAACACAGATACGCAGTATTTT. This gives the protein CASCFAGANTDTQYF.

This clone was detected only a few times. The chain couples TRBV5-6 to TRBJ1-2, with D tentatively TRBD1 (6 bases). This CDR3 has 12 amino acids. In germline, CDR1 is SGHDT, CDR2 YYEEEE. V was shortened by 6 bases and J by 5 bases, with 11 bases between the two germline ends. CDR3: CASTNREYGYTF. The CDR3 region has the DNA TGTGCCAGCACCAACAGGGAATATGGCTACACCTTC.

CDR3 in amino acids: CASSLAYSSRTDTQYF. DNA for the CDR3: TGTGCCAGCAGCTTAGCGTACAGCTCCCGCACAGATACGCAGTATTTT. V is TRBV7-9 and J is TRBJ2-3; D uncertain. V gave up 0 bases and J gave up 1 base, with 11 bases separating them. This CDR3 comprises 16 residues. In germline, CDR1 is SEHNR, CDR2 FQNEAQ (reference sequence). Drawing the rest from reference TRBV7-9 and TRBJ2-3, the complete variable domain is DTGVSQNPRHKITKRGQNVTFRCDPISEHNRLYWYRQTLGQGPEFLTYFQNEAQLEKSRLLSDRFSAERPKGSFSTLEIQRTEQGDSAMYLCASSLAYSSRTDTQYFGPGTRLTVL.

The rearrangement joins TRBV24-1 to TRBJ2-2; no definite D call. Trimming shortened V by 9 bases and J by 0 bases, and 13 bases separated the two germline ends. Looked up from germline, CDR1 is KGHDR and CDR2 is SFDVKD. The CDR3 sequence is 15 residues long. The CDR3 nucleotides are TGTGCCACCTCGTCCCCGACATCGAACACCGGGGAGCTGTTTTTT. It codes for CATSSPTSNTGELFF.

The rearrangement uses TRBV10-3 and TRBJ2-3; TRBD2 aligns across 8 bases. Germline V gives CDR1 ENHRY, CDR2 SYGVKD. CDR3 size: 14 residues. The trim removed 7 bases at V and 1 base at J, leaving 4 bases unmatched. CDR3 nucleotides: TGTGCCATCAATCGGCGGGGGGGCACAGATACGCAGTATTTT. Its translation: CAINRRGGTDTQYF.

The CDR3 here is CASRQEGTEAFF. CDR3 sequence (DNA): TGTGCCAGCCGTCAGGAGGGGACTGAAGCTTTCTTT. The V call is TRBV3-1 (or the pseudogene TRBV3-2), the J call TRBJ1-1; TRBD1 is a possible D gene (5 bases). This CDR3 is built from 12 residues. Trimming removed 8 bases at V and 5 bases at J, with 12 bases between. Germline values: CDR1 LGHDT, CDR2 YNNKEL (reference sequence).

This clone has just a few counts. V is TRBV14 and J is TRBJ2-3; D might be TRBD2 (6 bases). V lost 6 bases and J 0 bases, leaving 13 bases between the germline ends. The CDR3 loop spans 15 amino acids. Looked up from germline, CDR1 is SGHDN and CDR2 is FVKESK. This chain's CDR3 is CASSPPGLSTDTQYF. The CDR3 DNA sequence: TGTGCCAGCAGTCCTCCGGGACTCAGCACAGATACGCAGTATTTT.

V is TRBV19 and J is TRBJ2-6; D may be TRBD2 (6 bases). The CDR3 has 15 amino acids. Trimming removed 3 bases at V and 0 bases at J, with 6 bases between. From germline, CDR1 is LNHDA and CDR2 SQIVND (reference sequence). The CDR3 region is CASSMEGSGANVLTF. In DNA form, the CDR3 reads TGTGCCAGTAGTATGGAGGGCTCTGGGGCCAACGTCCTGACTTTC.

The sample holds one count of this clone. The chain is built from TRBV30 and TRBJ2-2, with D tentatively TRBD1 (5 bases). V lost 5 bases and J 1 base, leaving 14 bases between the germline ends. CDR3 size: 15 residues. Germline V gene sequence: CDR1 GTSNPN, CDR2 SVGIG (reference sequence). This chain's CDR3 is CAWGAKRGNTGELFF. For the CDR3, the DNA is TGTGCCTGGGGCGCCAAAAGGGGGAACACCGGGGAGCTGTTTTTT.

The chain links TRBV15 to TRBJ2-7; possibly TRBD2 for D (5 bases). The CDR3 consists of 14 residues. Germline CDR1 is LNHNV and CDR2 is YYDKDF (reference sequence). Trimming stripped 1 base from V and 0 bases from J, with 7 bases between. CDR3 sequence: CATSRGGSSYEQYF. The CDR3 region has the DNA TGTGCCACCAGCAGAGGTGGGAGCTCCTACGAGCAGTACTTC.

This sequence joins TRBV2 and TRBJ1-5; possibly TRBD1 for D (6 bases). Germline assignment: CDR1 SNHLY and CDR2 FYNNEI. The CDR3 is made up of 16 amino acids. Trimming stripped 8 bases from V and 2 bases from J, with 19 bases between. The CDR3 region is CASSPGRGGGNQPQHF. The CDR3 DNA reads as TGTGCCAGCTCCCCTGGCAGGGGAGGTGGCAATCAGCCCCAGCATTTT. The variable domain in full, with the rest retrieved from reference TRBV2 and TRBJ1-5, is EPEVTQTPSHQVTQMGQEVILRCVPISNHLYFYWYRQILGQKVEFLVSFYNNEISEKSEIFDDQFSVERPDGSNFTLKIRSTKLEDSAMYFCASSPGRGGGNQPQHFGDGTRLSIL.

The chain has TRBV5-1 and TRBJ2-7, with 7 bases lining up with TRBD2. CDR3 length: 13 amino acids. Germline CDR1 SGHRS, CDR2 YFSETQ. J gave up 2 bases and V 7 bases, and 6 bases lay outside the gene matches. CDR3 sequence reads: CASRREDTYEQYF. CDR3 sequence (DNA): TGCGCCAGCCGTCGGGAGGATACCTACGAGCAGTACTTC.

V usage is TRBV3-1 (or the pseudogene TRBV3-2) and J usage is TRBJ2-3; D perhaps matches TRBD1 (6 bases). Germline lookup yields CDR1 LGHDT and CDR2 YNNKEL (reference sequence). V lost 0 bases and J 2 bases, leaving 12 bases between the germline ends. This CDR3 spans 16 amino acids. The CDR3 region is CASSQDGGGLTDTQYF. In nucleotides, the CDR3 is TGTGCCAGCAGCCAAGATGGGGGCGGACTCACAGATACGCAGTATTTT.

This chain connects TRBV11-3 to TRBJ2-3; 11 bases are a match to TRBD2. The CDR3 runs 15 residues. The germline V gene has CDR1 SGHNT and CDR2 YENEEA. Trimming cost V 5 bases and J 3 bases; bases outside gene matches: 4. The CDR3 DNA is TGTGCCAGCAGCCCCGGGACTAGCGGTACAGATACGCAGTATTTT. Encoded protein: CASSPGTSGTDTQYF.

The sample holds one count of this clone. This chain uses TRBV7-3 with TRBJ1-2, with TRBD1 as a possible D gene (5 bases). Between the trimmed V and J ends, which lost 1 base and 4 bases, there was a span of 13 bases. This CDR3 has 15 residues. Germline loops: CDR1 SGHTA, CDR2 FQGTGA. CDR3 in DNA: TGTGCCAGCAGCTTAAGTCCAGGGAACTCCTATGGCTACACCTTC. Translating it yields CASSLSPGNSYGYTF.

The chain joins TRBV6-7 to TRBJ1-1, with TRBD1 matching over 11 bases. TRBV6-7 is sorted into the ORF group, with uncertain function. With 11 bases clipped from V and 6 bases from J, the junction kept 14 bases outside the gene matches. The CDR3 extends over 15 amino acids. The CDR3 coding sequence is TGTGCCGAGGACAGGGGGCGAGATATAGGCCCTGAAGCTTTCTTT. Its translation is CAEDRGRDIGPEAFF.

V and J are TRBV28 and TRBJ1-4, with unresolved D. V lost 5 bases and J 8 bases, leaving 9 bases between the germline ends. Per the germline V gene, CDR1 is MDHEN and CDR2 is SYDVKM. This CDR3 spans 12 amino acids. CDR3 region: CASSPKREKLFF. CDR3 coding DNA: TGTGCCAGCAGTCCGAAAAGGGAAAAACTGTTTTTT.